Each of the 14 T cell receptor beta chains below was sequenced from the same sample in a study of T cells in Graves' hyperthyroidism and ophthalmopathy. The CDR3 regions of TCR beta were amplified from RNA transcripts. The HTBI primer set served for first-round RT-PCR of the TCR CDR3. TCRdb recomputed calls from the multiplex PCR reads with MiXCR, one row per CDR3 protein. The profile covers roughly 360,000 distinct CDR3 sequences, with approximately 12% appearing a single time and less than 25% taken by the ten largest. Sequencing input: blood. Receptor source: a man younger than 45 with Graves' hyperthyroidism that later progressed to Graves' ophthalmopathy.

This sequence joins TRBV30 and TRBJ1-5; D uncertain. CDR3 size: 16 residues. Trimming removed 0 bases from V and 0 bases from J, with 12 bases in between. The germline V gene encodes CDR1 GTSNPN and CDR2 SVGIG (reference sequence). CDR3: CAWSVGGGYSNQPQHF. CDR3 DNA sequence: TGTGCCTGGAGTGTTGGAGGCGGATATAGCAATCAGCCCCAGCATTTT.

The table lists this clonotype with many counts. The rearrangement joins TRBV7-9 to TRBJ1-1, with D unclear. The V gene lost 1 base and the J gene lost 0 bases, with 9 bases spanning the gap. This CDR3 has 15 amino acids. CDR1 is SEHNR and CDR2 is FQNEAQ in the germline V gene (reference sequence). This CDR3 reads CASSLEAVMNTEAFF. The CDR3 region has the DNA TGTGCCAGCAGCTTAGAAGCAGTCATGAACACTGAAGCTTTCTTT.

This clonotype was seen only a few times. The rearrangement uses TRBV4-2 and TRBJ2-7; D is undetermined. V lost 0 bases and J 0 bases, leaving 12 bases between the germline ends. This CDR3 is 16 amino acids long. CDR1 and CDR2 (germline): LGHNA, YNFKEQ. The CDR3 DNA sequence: TGTGCCAGCAGCCAAGATCGTTCCGGTACCTCCTACGAGCAGTACTTC. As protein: CASSQDRSGTSYEQYF.

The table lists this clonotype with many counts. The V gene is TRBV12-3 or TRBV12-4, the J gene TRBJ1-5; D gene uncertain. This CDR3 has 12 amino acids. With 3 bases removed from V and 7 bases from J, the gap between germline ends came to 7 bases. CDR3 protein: CASSFLGQPQHF. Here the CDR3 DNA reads TGTGCCAGCAGTTTTTTGGGACAGCCCCAGCATTTT.

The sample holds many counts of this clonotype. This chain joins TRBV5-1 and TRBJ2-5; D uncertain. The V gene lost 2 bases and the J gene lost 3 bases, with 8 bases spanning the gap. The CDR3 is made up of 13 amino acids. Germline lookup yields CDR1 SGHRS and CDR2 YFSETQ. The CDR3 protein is CASSLVSEETQYF. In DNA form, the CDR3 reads TGCGCCAGCAGCTTAGTCAGCGAAGAGACCCAGTACTTC.

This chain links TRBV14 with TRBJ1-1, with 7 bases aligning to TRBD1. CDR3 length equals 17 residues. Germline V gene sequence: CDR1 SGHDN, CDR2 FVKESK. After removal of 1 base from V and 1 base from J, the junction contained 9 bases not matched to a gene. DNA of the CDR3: TGTGCCAGCAGCCAAGGTATAGGGGGCTTCCCGAACACTGAAGCTTTCTTT. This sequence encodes CASSQGIGGFPNTEAFF.

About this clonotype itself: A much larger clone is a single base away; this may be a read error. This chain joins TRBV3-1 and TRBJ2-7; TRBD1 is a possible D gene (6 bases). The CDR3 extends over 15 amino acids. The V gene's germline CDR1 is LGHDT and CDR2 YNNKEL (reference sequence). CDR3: CAGSQVVGGRLEQYF. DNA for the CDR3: TGTGCCGGCAGCCAAGTGGTTGGGGGCCGGCTCGAGCAGTACTTC.

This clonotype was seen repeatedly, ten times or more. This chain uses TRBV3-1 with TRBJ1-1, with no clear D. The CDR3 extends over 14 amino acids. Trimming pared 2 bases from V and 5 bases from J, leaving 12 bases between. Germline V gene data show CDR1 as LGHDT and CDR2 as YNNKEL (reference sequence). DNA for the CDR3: TGTGCCAGCAGCCAATCTGAGAGGGAGACTGAAGCTTTCTTT. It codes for CASSQSERETEAFF. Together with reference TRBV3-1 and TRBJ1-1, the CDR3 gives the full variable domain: DTAVSQTPKYLVTQMGNDKSIKCEQNLGHDTMYWYKQDSKKFLKIMFSYNNKELIINETVPNRFSPKSPDKAHLNLHINSLELGDSAVYFCASSQSERETEAFFGQGTRLTVV.

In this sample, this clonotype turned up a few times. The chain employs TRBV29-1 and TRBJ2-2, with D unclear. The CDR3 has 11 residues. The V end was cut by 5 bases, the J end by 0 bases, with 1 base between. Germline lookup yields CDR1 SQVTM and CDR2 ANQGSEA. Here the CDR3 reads CSVTNTGELFF. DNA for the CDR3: TGCAGCGTTACGAACACCGGGGAGCTGTTTTTT.

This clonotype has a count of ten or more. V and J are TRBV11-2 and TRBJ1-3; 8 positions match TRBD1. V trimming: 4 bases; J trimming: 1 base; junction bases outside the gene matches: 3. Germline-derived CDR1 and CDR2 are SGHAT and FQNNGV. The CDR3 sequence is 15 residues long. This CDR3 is CASSSRTGSGNTIYF. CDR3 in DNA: TGTGCCAGCAGCTCACGGACAGGGTCTGGAAACACCATATATTTT.

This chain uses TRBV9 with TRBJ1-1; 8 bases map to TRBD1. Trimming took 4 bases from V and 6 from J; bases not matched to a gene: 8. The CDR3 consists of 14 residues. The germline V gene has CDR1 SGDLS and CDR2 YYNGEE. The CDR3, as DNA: TGTGCCAGCAGCCCAGGGGGCGGTCGTGCTGAAGCTTTCTTT. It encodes CASSPGGGRAEAFF.

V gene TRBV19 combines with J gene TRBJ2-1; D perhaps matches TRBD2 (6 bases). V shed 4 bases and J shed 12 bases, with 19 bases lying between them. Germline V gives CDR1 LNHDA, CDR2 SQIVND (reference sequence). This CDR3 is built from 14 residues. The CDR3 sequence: CASSKTAGPAGQFF. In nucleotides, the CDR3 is TGTGCCAGTAGTAAGACAGCGGGCCCAGCGGGGCAGTTCTTC.

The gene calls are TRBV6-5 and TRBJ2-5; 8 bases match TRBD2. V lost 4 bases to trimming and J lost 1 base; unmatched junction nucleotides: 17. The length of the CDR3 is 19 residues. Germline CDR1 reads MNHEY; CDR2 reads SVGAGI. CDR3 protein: CASSSLAGGAGGAQETQYF. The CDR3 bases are TGTGCCAGCAGTTCTCTCGCGGGGGGCGCCGGAGGGGCCCAAGAGACCCAGTACTTC.

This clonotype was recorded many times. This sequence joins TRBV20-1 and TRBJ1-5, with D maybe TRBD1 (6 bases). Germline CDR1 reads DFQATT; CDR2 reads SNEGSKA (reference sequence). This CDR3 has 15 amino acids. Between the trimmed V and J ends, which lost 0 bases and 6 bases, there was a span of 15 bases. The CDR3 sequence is CSARERMWGAQPQHF. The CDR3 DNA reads TGCAGTGCTAGAGAACGTATGTGGGGGGCTCAGCCCCAGCATTTT.